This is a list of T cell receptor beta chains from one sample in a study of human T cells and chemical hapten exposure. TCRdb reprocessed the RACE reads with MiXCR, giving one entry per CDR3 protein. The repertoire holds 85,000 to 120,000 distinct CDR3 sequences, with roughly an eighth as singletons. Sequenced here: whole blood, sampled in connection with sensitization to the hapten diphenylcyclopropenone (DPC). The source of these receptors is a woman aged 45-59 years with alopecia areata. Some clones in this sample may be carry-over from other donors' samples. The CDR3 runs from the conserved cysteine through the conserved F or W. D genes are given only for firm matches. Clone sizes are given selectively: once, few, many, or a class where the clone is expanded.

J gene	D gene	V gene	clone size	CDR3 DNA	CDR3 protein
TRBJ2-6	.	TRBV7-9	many	TGTGCCAGCAGCTTTACAGGCATCTCTTCTGGGGCCAACGTCCTGACTTTC	CASSFTGISSGANVLTF
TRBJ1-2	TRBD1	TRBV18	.	TGTGCCAGCTCACCGGGACAGGCTAACTATGGCTACACCTTC	CASSPGQANYGYTF
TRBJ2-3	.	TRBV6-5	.	TGTGCCAGCAGACGTAACCGGGACACCGACACAGATACGCAGTATTTT	CASRRNRDTDTDTQYF
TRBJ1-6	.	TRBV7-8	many	TGTGCCAGCAGCCCCGTGACTGGATATAATTCACCCCTCCACTTT	CASSPVTGYNSPLHF
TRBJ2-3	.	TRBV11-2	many	TGTGCCAGCAGCGAGGGACTCCCCGACACAGATACGCAGTATTTT	CASSEGLPDTDTQYF
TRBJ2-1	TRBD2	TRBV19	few	TGTGCCAGTATTAATAGCGGGGGCTATGACAATGAGCAGTTCTTC	CASINSGGYDNEQFF
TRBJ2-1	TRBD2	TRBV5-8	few	TGTGCCAGCAGCTTGGGTAAGGTACTAGCGGGCAGTGAGCAGTTCTTC	CASSLGKVLAGSEQFF
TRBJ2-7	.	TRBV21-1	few	TGTGCCAGCAGCAAGTGGCAGTACTTC	CASSKWQYF
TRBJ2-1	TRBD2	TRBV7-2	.	TGTGCCAGCCTCAAACCGGGACTAGCGTATCATGAGCAGTTCTTC	CASLKPGLAYHEQFF
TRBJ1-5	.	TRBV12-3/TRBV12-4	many	TGTGCCAGCAGTGCGGCCGCCTGGGGCAATCAGCCCCAGCATTTT	CASSAAAWGNQPQHF
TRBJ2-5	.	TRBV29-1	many	TGCAGCGTTGGAGGACAGCCACCATCGCGGGAGACCCAGTACTTC	CSVGGQPPSRETQYF
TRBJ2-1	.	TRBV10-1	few	TGCGCCAGCGGAGCACGGACGGGTTTGAATGAGCAGTTCTTC	CASGARTGLNEQFF
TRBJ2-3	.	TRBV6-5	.	TGTGCCAGCAGTTACCAAGGGGGAGCGACAGATACGCAGTATTTT	CASSYQGGATDTQYF
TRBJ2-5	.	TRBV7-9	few	TGTGCCAGCAGCTTAAACGACGGGAAAGAGACCCAGTACTTC	CASSLNDGKETQYF
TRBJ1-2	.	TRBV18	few	TGTGCCAGCTCACCATCCGCGGCGAACTATGGCTACACCTTC	CASSPSAANYGYTF
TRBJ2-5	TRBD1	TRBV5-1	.	TGCGCCAGCAGCTTCGGGACAGGGATCCAAGAGACCCAGTACTTC	CASSFGTGIQETQYF
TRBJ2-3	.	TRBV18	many	TGTGCCAGCTCACCAAGCCTGGATTACACAGATACGCAGTATTTT	CASSPSLDYTDTQYF
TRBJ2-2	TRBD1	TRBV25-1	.	TGTGCCAGCAGTGGAACAGGGGCCCGGCAAGGGGGGGAGCTGTTTTTT	CASSGTGARQGGELFF
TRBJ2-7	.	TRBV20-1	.	TGCAGTGCCCTAAGGACAGCCGGAATCTACGAGCAGTACTTC	CSALRTAGIYEQYF
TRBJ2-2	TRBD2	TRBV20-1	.	TGCAGTGCTAGAGTGAATAGCGGGGTAACCGGGGAGCTGTTTTTT	CSARVNSGVTGELFF
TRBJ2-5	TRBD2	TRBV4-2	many	TGTGCCAGCAGCCTCGGGACTAGCGACCAAGAGACCCAGTACTTC	CASSLGTSDQETQYF
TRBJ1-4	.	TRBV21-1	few	TGTGCCAGCAGCAACCACGAACGGGATGAAAAACTGTTTTTT	CASSNHERDEKLFF
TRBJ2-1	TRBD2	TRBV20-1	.	TGCAGTGCTAGAGATGCGACTAGCGGGCCGGGTAATGAGCAGTTCTTC	CSARDATSGPGNEQFF
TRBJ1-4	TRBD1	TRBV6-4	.	TGTGCCAGCAGTCTACAGGGGGGTGGTGAAAAACTGTTTTTT	CASSLQGGGEKLFF
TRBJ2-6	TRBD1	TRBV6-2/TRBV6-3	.	TGTGCCAGCAGTTACGGGGACAGGGTGGTTGGGGCCAACGTCCTGACTTTC	CASSYGDRVVGANVLTF
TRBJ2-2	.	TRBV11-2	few	TGTGCCAGCAGCTTAGATCTTGTGCGGCGGGGAACCGGGGAGCTGTTTTTT	CASSLDLVRRGTGELFF
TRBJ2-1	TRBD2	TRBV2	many	TGTGCCAGCAGCGCCCTTGGGGGCGGGGGGGTTCAGTACAATGAGCAGTTCTTC	CASSALGGGGVQYNEQFF
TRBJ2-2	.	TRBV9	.	TGTGCCAGCAGCGTACTGGGGGGCGAGTATCCCGGGGAGCTGTTTTTT	CASSVLGGEYPGELFF
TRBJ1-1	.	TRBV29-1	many	TGCAGCGTTGGAGGGGGGGGCACTGAAGCTTTCTTT	CSVGGGGTEAFF
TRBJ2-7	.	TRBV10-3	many	TGTGCCATCAGTGAGTCGCTACAGTCCTCCTACGAGCAGTACTTC	CAISESLQSSYEQYF
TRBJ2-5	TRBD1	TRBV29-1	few	TGCAGCGTTGAACCCTGGGACAGGAGCCAAGAGACCCAGTACTTC	CSVEPWDRSQETQYF
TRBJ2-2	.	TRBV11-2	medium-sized	TGTGCCAGCAGCCAAGGGCCGAGTGACACCGGGGAGCTGTTTTTT	CASSQGPSDTGELFF
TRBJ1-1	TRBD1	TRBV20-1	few	TGCAGTGCTTCCAGGGGGGACACTGAAGCTTTCTTT	CSASRGDTEAFF
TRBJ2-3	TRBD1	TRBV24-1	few	TGTGCCACCAGTGATACGGGACAGGAGACGTATTTT	CATSDTGQETYF
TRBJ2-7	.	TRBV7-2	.	TGTGCCAGCACCCCGGGGCTAGCCCTGCCTCAGCTTCTCGAGCAGTACTTC	CASTPGLALPQLLEQYF
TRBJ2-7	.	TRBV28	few	TGTGCCAGCAGCCCTCCAAGGAGCCGGAGCTCCTACGAGCAGTACTTC	CASSPPRSRSSYEQYF
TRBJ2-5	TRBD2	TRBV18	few	TGTGCCAGCTCACCATCAGCCGGCCTAGCGGGAGTAGTAGAGACCCAGTACTTC	CASSPSAGLAGVVETQYF
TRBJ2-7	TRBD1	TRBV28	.	TGTGCCAGCAGTGGCTCGGGACAGGGTCAATCCTACGAGCAGTACTTC	CASSGSGQGQSYEQYF
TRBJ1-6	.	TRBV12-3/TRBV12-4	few	TGTGCCAGCGCCCCCGGTAGGCAGTCCTATAATTCACCCCTCCACTTT	CASAPGRQSYNSPLHF
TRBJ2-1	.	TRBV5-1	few	TGCGCCAGCAGGATCGACAGGGGAGGGAATGAGCAGTTCTTC	CASRIDRGGNEQFF
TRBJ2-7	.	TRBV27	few	TGTGCCAGCAGTTCGACGGGGGTACGCTACGAGCAGTACTTC	CASSSTGVRYEQYF
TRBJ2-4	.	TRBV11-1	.	TGTGCCAGCAGCGCCCGGACATCCGGAGCCAAAAACATTCAGTACTTC	CASSARTSGAKNIQYF
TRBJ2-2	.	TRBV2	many	TGTGCCAGCAGTGAAGCGCCGGGGAACACCGGGGAGCTGTTTTTT	CASSEAPGNTGELFF
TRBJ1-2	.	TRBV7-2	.	TGTGCCAGCAGCTTAGAAGCCAGTGGAGGCTACACCTTC	CASSLEASGGYTF
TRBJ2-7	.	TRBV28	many	TGTGCCAGCAGAGAGGGAGCGCGATACGAGCAGTACTTC	CASREGARYEQYF
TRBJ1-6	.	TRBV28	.	TGTGCCTCCAGGGGCTCCTATAATTCACCCCTCCACTTT	CASRGSYNSPLHF
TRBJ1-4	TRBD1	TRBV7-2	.	TGTGCCAGCAGCTTAGGGACAGGGGGAAAACTGTTTTTT	CASSLGTGGKLFF
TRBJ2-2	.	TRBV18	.	TGTGCCAGCTCACCCTCGGACTACACCGGGGAGCTGTTTTTT	CASSPSDYTGELFF
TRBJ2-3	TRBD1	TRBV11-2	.	TGTGCCAGCAGCCTACAGGGGGCGGTCACAGATACGCAGTATTTT	CASSLQGAVTDTQYF
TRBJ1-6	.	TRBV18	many	TGTGCCAGCTCCCCGGGACGGGAGAATTCACCCCTCCACTTT	CASSPGRENSPLHF
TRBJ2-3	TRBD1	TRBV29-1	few	TGCAGCGTTGAAAGACAGGGGGCGCGAAATACGCAGTATTTT	CSVERQGARNTQYF
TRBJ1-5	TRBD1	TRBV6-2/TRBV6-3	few	TGTGCCAGCAGTTACTCGGACAGGCTCAGAATTCAGCCCCAGCATTTT	CASSYSDRLRIQPQHF